One sample yielded the 5 T cell receptor beta chains listed below, sequenced in a study of blood T cell repertoires in COVID-19. Clones were sequenced by immunoSEQ multiplex PCR, and TCRdb holds only the in-frame ones, with some missing. The table includes about 200,000 clones, 65% to 90% detected once. The sample comprised PBMCs or T cells enriched from blood (not recorded which). Source of these receptors: a woman aged 40-49 years with acute COVID-19.

The chain joins TRBV6-5 to TRBJ1-1; TRBD1 agrees at 7 bases. The CDR3 sequence is 14 residues long. Germline V gene sequence: CDR1 MNHEY, CDR2 SVGAGI. Trimming took 6 bases from V and 0 from J; bases not matched to a gene: 4. CDR3 DNA sequence: TGTGCCAGCAGACAGGGACAGTTGAACACTGAAGCTTTCTTT. It encodes CASRQGQLNTEAFF.

V usage is TRBV24-1 and J usage is TRBJ2-3, with 9 bases matching TRBD2. Germline V lookup: CDR1 KGHDR, CDR2 SFDVKD. V gave up 4 bases and J gave up 6 bases; unmatched junction bases: 10. The CDR3 totals 16 residues. The CDR3 spells CATSDPGLAPTDTQYF. CDR3 sequence (DNA): TGTGCCACCAGTGACCCGGGACTAGCCCCGACGGATACGCAGTATTTT.

The chain links TRBV3-1 (or the pseudogene TRBV3-2) to TRBJ2-1; 9 nucleotides match TRBD2. CDR1 is LGHDT and CDR2 is YNNKEL in the germline V gene (reference sequence). The CDR3 is 17 residues long. V shed 1 base and J 10 bases; nucleotides not matched to a gene: 14. Here the CDR3 reads CASSQGLASGNAGEQFF. The CDR3, as DNA: TGTGCCAGCAGCCAAGGCTTAGCTAGCGGGAACGCGGGGGAGCAGTTCTTC.

The CDR3 sequence is CASSIQAGGRYEQYF. CDR3 bases: TGTGCCAGTAGTATTCAGGCAGGGGGTAGATACGAGCAGTACTTC. The rearrangement links TRBV19 to TRBJ2-7, with 7 bases fitting TRBD1. V dropped 3 bases and J dropped 4; count of bases not matched to a gene: 9. There are 15 residues in the CDR3. Per the germline V gene, CDR1 is LNHDA and CDR2 is SQIVND (reference sequence).

V gene TRBV27 combines with J gene TRBJ2-7, with 7 bases matching TRBD2. The CDR3 has 16 residues. CDR1 is MNHEY and CDR2 is SMNVEV in the germline V gene (reference sequence). V was pared by 6 bases and J by 7 bases, with 18 bases of the junction left unmatched. CDR3 sequence (DNA): TGTGCCAGCAGGAGGGGAGGGAGTGTAGGGACGGGTGAGCAGTACTTC. The encoded protein is CASRRGGSVGTGEQYF.